The 31 T cell receptor beta chains below come from one sample, sequenced in a study of T-cell memory formation after mild COVID-19. Via MiXCR, TCRdb re-called the 5' RACE reads, giving one row per CDR3 protein. The sample yields under 300,000 distinct CDR3 sequences, about a sixth seen once. Sequencing input: PBMCs or a T cell subset sorted from them (not recorded which). Receptor source: a young man who had mild COVID-19 (a few samples of this study predate the infection). Cell type and time point are not known.

This clonotype was seen a few times. This chain links TRBV5-1 with TRBJ1-1; no clear D. V dropped 4 bases and J dropped 1 base, with 8 bases sitting between them. The CDR3 has 13 residues. Germline values: CDR1 SGHRS, CDR2 YFSETQ. The CDR3 spells CASSPAPNTEAFF. The DNA of the CDR3 is TGCGCCAGCAGCCCAGCCCCGAACACTGAAGCTTTCTTT. Using reference TRBV5-1 and TRBJ1-1 for the parts outside the CDR3, the full variable domain is KAGVTQTPRYLIKTRGQQVTLSCSPISGHRSVSWYQQTPGQGLQFLFEYFSETQRNKGNFPGRFSGRQFSNSRSEMNVSTLELGDSALYLCASSPAPNTEAFFGQGTRLTVV.

This clonotype has a handful of counts. The V call is TRBV30, the J call TRBJ2-5, with D perhaps TRBD2 (5 bases). Germline-derived CDR1 and CDR2 are GTSNPN and SVGIG (reference sequence). V lost 4 bases, J lost 5 bases, and 11 bases lay in between. The CDR3 covers 12 residues. The CDR3 region is CAWNRDRETQYF. For the CDR3, the DNA is TGTGCCTGGAATCGGGATAGGGAGACCCAGTACTTC.

This clonotype occurred a few times. This chain connects TRBV6-6 to TRBJ2-7, with TRBD2 matching over 12 bases. CDR1 is MNHNY and CDR2 is SVGAGI in the germline V gene (reference sequence). The J segment lost 3 bases and the V segment lost 11 bases, leaving 8 bases of the junction unmatched. This CDR3 has 14 amino acids. DNA of the CDR3: TGTGCCGCCGCGACTAGCGGGGGACTCTACGAGCAGTACGTC. It codes for CAAATSGGLYEQYV.

The sample holds a few counts of this clonotype. The J gene is TRBJ2-7, the V gene TRBV6-1, with TRBD1 identical over 8 bases. J lost 6 bases, V lost 10 bases, and 11 bases had no gene match. This CDR3 has 13 amino acids. The germline V gene encodes CDR1 MNHNS and CDR2 SASEGT. The DNA of the CDR3 is TGTGCCAACAGGACCCTCGGACAGGGCGAGCAGTACGTC. It specifies CANRTLGQGEQYV.

This clonotype was detected many times. The genes are TRBV18 and TRBJ1-1, with D uncertain. V shed 3 bases and J shed 2 bases, with 7 bases lying between them. Per the germline V gene, CDR1 is KGHSH and CDR2 is LQKENI. The CDR3 totals 13 residues. In DNA form, the CDR3 reads TGTGCCAGCTCACCGGAGGGAAACACTGAAGCTTTCTTT. This encodes CASSPEGNTEAFF.

CDR3 coding DNA: TGTGCCAGCAGTGAAACGACTAGCGGGGGGGGTGAGCAGTTCTTC. Its translation is CASSETTSGGGEQFF. The chain carries TRBV2 and TRBJ2-1; 14 bases agree with TRBD2. The V and J ends lost 2 bases and 9 bases, in that order; junction bases with no gene match: 3. The CDR3 loop spans 15 amino acids. In germline, CDR1 is SNHLY, CDR2 FYNNEI.

This clonotype was counted a few times. This sequence joins TRBV7-2 and TRBJ1-1; D uncertain. The length of the CDR3 is 11 residues. The ends were cut back, 3 bases at V and 9 bases at J, with 8 bases in the middle. The V gene's germline CDR1 is SGHTA and CDR2 FQGNSA. The CDR3 DNA reads TGTGCCAGCAGCTTGCGAGGGAAAGCTTTCTTT. It specifies CASSLRGKAFF.

This chain joins TRBV6-6 and TRBJ1-2; TRBD1 matches 8 bases. Trimming at V came to 2 bases and at J to 8 bases, leaving 7 bases not matched to a gene. Germline V gene sequence: CDR1 MNHNY, CDR2 SVGAGI (reference sequence). CDR3 size: 14 residues. The DNA of the CDR3 is TGTGCCAGCAGTTACGGGACAGGTCCCTGGGGCTACACCTTC. This gives the protein CASSYGTGPWGYTF.

This clonotype appeared a few times. The rearrangement joins TRBV7-2 to TRBJ1-2; no clear D. Trimming cost V 6 bases and J 8 bases, with 16 bases left between them. CDR1 is SGHTA, CDR2 FQGNSA, per germline. The length of the CDR3 is 13 residues. The chain's CDR3 is CASSSGPPGGYTF. CDR3 nucleotide sequence: TGTGCCAGCAGTTCTGGGCCCCCGGGAGGCTACACCTTC. Full variable domain (outside the CDR3, taken from reference TRBV7-2 and TRBJ1-2): GAGVSQSPSNKVTEKGKDVELRCDPISGHTALYWYRQSLGQGLEFLIYFQGNSAPDKSGLPSDRFSAERTGGSVSTLTIQRTQQEDSAVYLCASSSGPPGGYTFGSGTRLTVV.

This clonotype was counted ten times or more. The V call is TRBV5-1, the J call TRBJ2-3; 7 nucleotides line up with TRBD2. The CDR3 totals 17 residues. The V gene end was trimmed by 1 base and the J gene end by 0 bases; junction bases not matched to a gene: 8. Germline V gene lookup returns CDR1 SGHRS and CDR2 YFSETQ. CDR3: CASSLYRGGGSTDTQYF. CDR3 DNA: TGCGCCAGCAGCTTGTACCGAGGCGGGGGAAGCACAGATACGCAGTATTTT.

This clonotype showed up just a few times. The rearrangement uses TRBV20-1 and TRBJ1-5; 7 bases line up with TRBD1. Germline V lookup: CDR1 DFQATT, CDR2 SNEGSKA (reference sequence). The CDR3 is made up of 13 amino acids. The junction had 4 bases not matched to a gene; V was cut back by 4 bases and J by 4 bases. DNA of the CDR3: TGCAGTGCTATTGGGGACAGTAATCAGCCCCAGCATTTT. It encodes CSAIGDSNQPQHF.

The chain links TRBV18 to TRBJ2-5; 10 nucleotides match TRBD2. CDR1 is KGHSH, CDR2 LQKENI, per germline. The trim removed 6 bases at V and 2 bases at J, leaving 6 bases unmatched. The CDR3 length is 15 residues. The CDR3 sequence is CASSRTSGTQETQYF. In DNA, the CDR3 is TGTGCCAGCTCCCGGACTAGCGGAACTCAAGAGACCCAGTACTTC.

In this sample, this clonotype turned up a few times. The rearrangement joins TRBV2 to TRBJ2-3, with 15 nucleotides matching TRBD2. CDR3 length: 17 residues. Germline CDR1 reads SNHLY; CDR2 reads FYNNEI. V lost 6 bases, J lost 0 bases, and 4 bases stayed unmatched. CDR3 residues: CASRGLAGGPSTDTQYF. CDR3 DNA sequence: TGTGCCAGCAGAGGACTAGCGGGGGGGCCCAGCACAGATACGCAGTATTTT.

The chain has TRBV4-3 and TRBJ1-5; possible D gene TRBD1, 6 bases. The CDR3 spans 17 residues. The germline V gene encodes CDR1 LGHNA and CDR2 YSLEER. V was clipped by 1 base and J by 0 bases, with 13 bases between them. Here the CDR3 reads CASSQVIGGDSNQPQHF. As DNA, the CDR3 is TGCGCCAGCAGCCAAGTGATTGGGGGCGATAGCAATCAGCCCCAGCATTTT.

J is TRBJ1-2 and V is TRBV4-1; TRBD1 might be the D (5 bases). There are 15 residues in the CDR3. The V gene lost 4 bases and the J gene lost 0 bases, with 12 bases spanning the gap. Germline assignment: CDR1 MGHRA and CDR2 YSYEKL. This CDR3 is CASSPGRVSNYGYTF. The CDR3 DNA follows: TGCGCCAGCAGCCCCGGCAGGGTATCTAACTATGGCTACACCTTC.

This clonotype was observed a handful of times. The V call is TRBV7-3, the J call TRBJ2-5; 11 bases fit TRBD1. In germline, CDR1 is SGHTA, CDR2 FQGTGA. The CDR3 has 15 amino acids. With 5 bases clipped from V and 2 bases from J, the junction kept 4 bases outside the gene matches. For the CDR3, the DNA is TGTGCCAGCAGCCCGGACAGGGGGCTTCAAGAGACCCAGTACTTC. It is translated as CASSPDRGLQETQYF.

V and J are TRBV7-2 and TRBJ2-3; 7 bases are shared with TRBD2. Per germline, CDR1 SGHTA and CDR2 FQGNSA. Unmatched junction bases numbered 4, after V lost 6 bases and J lost 1 base. This CDR3 has 14 residues. In DNA, the CDR3 is TGTGCCAGCAGGGGCGGGGGAGGCACAGATACGCAGTATTTT. Its translation is CASRGGGGTDTQYF.

CDR3 sequence reads: CASSVESSGERGYTF. The CDR3 coding sequence is TGTGCCAGCAGCGTAGAAAGCTCAGGGGAGCGTGGCTACACCTTC. This sequence joins TRBV9 and TRBJ1-2, with D possibly TRBD1 on 6 matching bases. The CDR3 has 15 residues. The germline V gene encodes CDR1 SGDLS and CDR2 YYNGEE. Deletions cut 0 bases from V and 7 bases from J, with 16 bases between.

The rearrangement uses TRBV20-1 and TRBJ1-3, with D perhaps TRBD1 (5 bases). V was cut by 0 bases and J by 1 base, with 10 bases left in between. Germline V gives CDR1 DFQATT, CDR2 SNEGSKA (reference sequence). CDR3 length equals 15 residues. The chain's CDR3 is CSAREVRGSGNTIYF. The CDR3 nucleotides are TGCAGTGCTAGAGAAGTGAGGGGATCTGGAAACACCATATATTTT.

This chain uses TRBV20-1 with TRBJ2-7, with D perhaps assigned TRBD1 or TRBD2 (7 bases each). The CDR3 runs 12 residues. CDR1 DFQATT and CDR2 SNEGSKA come from the germline V gene (reference sequence). The CDR3 DNA is TGCAGCTCAGCGGGACAGTCCTACGAGCAGTACGTC. Its protein product is CSSAGQSYEQYV.

The CDR3 sequence: CAISESGDNSPLHF. CDR3 nucleotides: TGTGCCATCAGTGAGTCGGGCGATAATTCACCCCTCCACTTT. This chain connects TRBV10-3 to TRBJ1-6; unclear D gene. The V end lost 0 bases, the J end lost 5 bases, and 5 bases lay between the germline ends. CDR3 length equals 14 residues. CDR1 ENHRY and CDR2 SYGVKD come from the germline V gene.

The CDR3 DNA follows: TGTGCCAGCAGCGTAGCCGAAAGGGGTGGCTACACCTTC. This gives the protein CASSVAERGGYTF. V gene TRBV9 combines with J gene TRBJ1-2; tentatively, D is TRBD1 (5 bases). V lost 0 bases and J lost 7, with 10 bases in between. The CDR3 length is 13 residues. Germline CDR1 is SGDLS and CDR2 is YYNGEE.

The rearrangement uses TRBV4-3 and TRBJ2-2; D may be TRBD1 (6 bases). Trimming removed 5 bases at V and 2 bases at J, with 12 bases between. This CDR3 region has 15 residues. Germline V gives CDR1 LGHNA, CDR2 YSLEER. CDR3 bases: TGCGCCAGCAGCGCGTCGGACAGTAACACCGGGGAGCTGTTTTTT. Translated, it gives CASSASDSNTGELFF.

The chain has TRBV7-8 and TRBJ2-7, with 9 bases fitting TRBD1. CDR3 length equals 13 residues. Germline assignment: CDR1 SGHVS and CDR2 FQNEAQ. After removal of 5 bases from V and 7 bases from J, the junction contained 6 bases not matched to a gene. The CDR3 DNA sequence: TGTGCCAGCAGCCCGGACAGGGGAAGGGAGCAGTACGTC. Protein sequence: CASSPDRGREQYV.

This clonotype appeared a few times. The CDR3 DNA is TGTGCCAGCAGCGCGGGTGACAGGGGACGTGGCTACACCTTC. This gives the protein CASSAGDRGRGYTF. The J gene is TRBJ1-2, the V gene TRBV9, with TRBD1 matching 8 bases. V dropped 3 bases and J dropped 7; count of bases not matched to a gene: 8. Germline CDR1 reads SGDLS; CDR2 reads YYNGEE. CDR3 length: 14 residues.

This clonotype was found a few times. The chain joins TRBV11-2 to TRBJ1-2, with 7 bases that match TRBD1. J was trimmed by 0 bases and V by 4 bases; bases with no gene match: 5. The CDR3 length is 15 residues. From germline, CDR1 is SGHAT and CDR2 FQNNGV. The CDR3 bases are TGTGCCAGCAGCTCATACAGGGGAGCTAACTATGGCTACACCTTC. This codes for CASSSYRGANYGYTF.

This clonotype was detected a few times. This chain links TRBV10-3 with TRBJ2-3, with D perhaps TRBD2 (7 bases). The V end was cut by 2 bases, the J end by 5 bases, with 14 bases between. This CDR3 spans 15 amino acids. The germline V gene has CDR1 ENHRY and CDR2 SYGVKD. Here the CDR3 reads CAISETGGGGDTQYF. Here the CDR3 DNA reads TGTGCCATCAGTGAGACGGGCGGGGGCGGAGATACGCAGTATTTT.

V usage is TRBV28 and J usage is TRBJ2-7; D is possibly TRBD1 or TRBD2 (5 bases each). Germline CDR1 reads MDHEN; CDR2 reads SYDVKM. The ends were cut back, 6 bases at V and 1 base at J, with 19 bases in the middle. This CDR3 comprises 16 residues. DNA of the CDR3: TGTGCCAGCAGGGACACCGGGATCCGGTTATCCTACGAGCAGTACTTC. The encoded protein is CASRDTGIRLSYEQYF. Using reference TRBV28 and TRBJ2-7 for the parts outside the CDR3, the full variable domain is DVKVTQSSRYLVKRTGEKVFLECVQDMDHENMFWYRQDPGLGLRLIYFSYDVKMKEKGDIPEGYSVSREKKERFSLILESASTNQTSMYLCASRDTGIRLSYEQYFGPGTRLTVT.

The chain employs TRBV6-1 and TRBJ2-7, with 8 bases fitting TRBD1. The germline gives CDR1 MNHNS, CDR2 SASEGT. V shed 5 bases and J 3 bases; nucleotides not matched to a gene: 6. The CDR3 loop spans 14 amino acids. In DNA form, the CDR3 reads TGTGCCAGCAGTAGCGGACAGGGTTACTACGAGCAGTACGTC. This encodes CASSSGQGYYEQYV.

The genes are TRBV9 and TRBJ2-5; D remains unclear. Germline lookup yields CDR1 SGDLS and CDR2 YYNGEE. This CDR3 region has 13 residues. V gave up 0 bases and J gave up 5 bases, with 8 bases separating them. The chain's CDR3 is CASSVGAVETQYF. The CDR3 coding sequence is TGTGCCAGCAGCGTAGGGGCCGTGGAGACCCAGTACTTC.

This clonotype appeared a few times. The gene calls are TRBV7-2 and TRBJ1-4, with D maybe TRBD1 (5 bases). This CDR3 contains 19 residues. CDR1 and CDR2 from the germline V gene are SGHTA and FQGNSA. The germline V and J ends were trimmed by 2 bases and 2 bases, with 21 bases remaining between them. CDR3 sequence: CASSLPAGRGWATNEKLFF. DNA for the CDR3: TGTGCCAGCAGCTTACCGGCAGGGCGGGGCTGGGCGACTAATGAAAAACTGTTTTTT.